These 30 T cell receptor beta chains originate from one sample sequenced in a study of CD8+ T cells in alopecia areata. In each case, RNA was isolated and then reverse transcribed into cDNA as the sequencing template. Sequenced by immunoSEQ multiplex PCR; TCRdb stores in-frame clones only, minus some. The record shows about 120,000 clones for this sample, with no singletons present. The source material was lesional skin. These TCRs come from a C3H/HeJ mouse with alopecia areata. The strain's MHC haplotype is H2-k.

This clone was recorded a few times. Here the gene names and germline are mouse. Coverage ceases 4 residues before the CDR3 finishes, and the germline J gene fills in the end. The chain links TRBV13-3 to TRBJ1-1; TRBD1 matches at 10 bases. This CDR3 has 16 amino acids. J gave up 4 bases and V 2 bases, and 8 bases lay outside the gene matches. The germline gives CDR1 NNHDY, CDR2 SYVADS. CDR3 DNA (partial): TGTGCCAGCAGTGACCTCCGGGACAGGGGCGGCACA. Translation gives CASSDLRDRGGT. The entire CDR3 protein is CASSDLRDRGGTEVFF.

This clone was detected only a few times. Gene names refer to mouse genes. The missing CDR3 end, 4 residues past where the read stops, is filled in from the germline J gene. The V and J genes are TRBV13-3 and TRBJ2-7; a weak D match, TRBD1 (5 bases). The CDR3 consists of 15 residues. The germline V and J ends were trimmed by 1 base and 0 bases, with 11 bases remaining between them. The germline gives CDR1 NNHDY, CDR2 SYVADS. This chain's CDR3 is CASSDSDRSSYEQYF. The DNA read from the CDR3 is TGTGCCAGCAGTGATTCCGACAGAAGCTCCTAT.

The sample holds many counts of this clone. The protein recorded in TCRdb does not match the translated DNA at residue 11; the protein presented here comes from translating the DNA. The gene symbols are mouse symbols. From the germline J gene comes the end of the CDR3, since the read stops 3 residues before it. The rearrangement joins TRBV13-3 to TRBJ1-6; D may be TRBD1 (6 bases). TRBJ1-6 falls under the ORF class, with uncertain function. V gave up 5 bases and J gave up 3 bases, with 9 bases separating them. Per germline, CDR1 NNHDY and CDR2 SYVADS. The CDR3 is made up of 14 amino acids. CDR3: CASRDRNYNSPLYF. The CDR3 bases that were read are TGTGCCAGCAGGGACAGAAACTATAATTCGCCC.

Of note for this clone: Mouse gene names apply. Read sequence stops 4 residues before the CDR3 end, and the germline J gene provides the missing end. The chain uses TRBV1 and TRBJ2-5; 9 nucleotides agree with TRBD2. The CDR3 loop spans 15 amino acids. Germline CDR1 reads NSQYPW; CDR2 reads LRSPGD (reference sequence). Here the CDR3 reads CTCSALGGSGDTQYF. The CDR3 bases that were read are TGCACCTGCAGTGCCCTGGGGGGGTCGGGAGAC.

In this sample, this clone turned up a few times. Gene labels here are mouse ones. The read terminates 4 residues before the CDR3 end, so the remaining end is supplied by the germline J gene. The genes are TRBV13-2 and TRBJ2-7; possible D gene TRBD2, 6 bases. V gave up 6 bases and J gave up 0 bases, with 13 bases separating them. Germline V lookup: CDR1 NNHNN, CDR2 SYGAGS (reference sequence). This CDR3 region has 14 residues. The CDR3: CASARLVSSYEQYF. The CDR3 DNA, read in part, is TGTGCCAGCGCCCGACTGGTGAGCTCCTAT.

This clone was seen only a few times. At residue 12, the TCRdb amino acid sequence and the translated nucleotide sequence differ, so the protein here is the DNA translation. Mouse names are used for the genes. The missing CDR3 end, 3 residues past where the read stops, is filled in from the germline J gene. The chain joins TRBV19 to TRBJ1-3; D perhaps matches TRBD1 (6 bases). The germline V gene has CDR1 FNHDT and CDR2 SITEND (reference sequence). Between the trimmed V and J ends, which lost 5 bases and 0 bases, there was a span of 12 bases. This CDR3 has 15 amino acids. Partial CDR3 DNA: TGTGCCAGCAGCCCCCCGGACAGTTCTGGAAATACG. It specifies CASSPPDSSGNT. The full CDR3 protein reads CASSPPDSSGNTLYF.

This clone was observed a few times. Genes here carry mouse names. The read gets to within 4 residues of the CDR3 end, and the germline J gene fills in the rest. This chain joins TRBV13-3 and TRBJ2-3; weak D call: TRBD2 (6 bases). The V gene's germline CDR1 is NNHDY and CDR2 SYVADS. The CDR3 totals 15 residues. Trimming stripped 5 bases from V and 0 bases from J, with 13 bases between. CDR3 amino acids: CASSLGLFSAETLYF. The covered CDR3 bases are TGTGCCAGCAGCCTGGGACTTTTTAGTGCAGAA.

Many counts were recorded for this clone. At residue 12, the TCRdb protein departs from the DNA translation, so the protein shown here was derived from the DNA itself. The listed genes are named as in mouse. The CDR3 goes on 3 residues after the read ends, and that part is filled in from the germline J gene. The chain carries TRBV1 and TRBJ1-3; 8 bases fit TRBD1. The V segment lost 5 bases and the J segment 2 bases; nucleotides outside the gene matches: 5. Germline loops: CDR1 NSQYPW, CDR2 LRSPGD (reference sequence). The CDR3 has 15 residues. The CDR3 loop reads CTCSPGGAPGNTLYF. The sequenced CDR3 bases are TGCACCTGCAGTCCAGGGGGCGCGCCTGGAAATACG. The full variable domain, in which reference TRBV1 and TRBJ1-3 provide the parts outside the CDR3, is VTLLEQNPRWRLVPRGQAVNLRCILKNSQYPWMSWYQQDLQKQLQWLFTLRSPGDKEVKSLPGADYLATRVTDTELRLQVANMSQGRTLYCTCSPGGAPGNTLYFGEGSRLIVV.

As regards this clone: The gene names here belong to mouse. This CDR3 reads CASSIPGQGVYEQYF. CDR3 DNA (partial): TGTGCCAGCAGTATCCCGGGACAGGGGGTTTAT. The chain recombines TRBV19 with TRBJ2-7; 11 bases are a match to TRBD1. Read coverage stops 4 residues before the CDR3 terminus; the germline J gene supplies the remainder. Germline V gives CDR1 FNHDT, CDR2 SITEND (reference sequence). The CDR3 length is 15 residues.

Points on this clone: The genes are named according to mouse. The missing CDR3 end, 4 residues past where the read stops, is filled in from the germline J gene. The V call is TRBV13-3, the J call TRBJ1-1; a possible D gene is TRBD1 (5 bases). Germline-derived CDR1 and CDR2 are NNHDY and SYVADS. The CDR3 runs 11 residues. The CDR3 spells CASTREGEVFF. The DNA read from the CDR3 is TGTGCCAGCACCAGGGAGGGA.

This clone has a count of ten or more. The listed genes are named as in mouse. Coverage ceases 4 residues before the CDR3 finishes, and the germline J gene fills in the end. This rearrangement joins TRBV13-3 to TRBJ1-2; D not certain. The ends were cut back, 4 bases at V and 0 bases at J, with 7 bases in the middle. Per germline, CDR1 NNHDY and CDR2 SYVADS. The CDR3 length is 13 residues. CDR3 in amino acids: CASSIHSNSDYTF. The DNA read from the CDR3 is TGTGCCAGCAGTATACATTCAAACTCC.

This clone was seen only a few times. Genes and germline are mouse. The missing CDR3 end, 4 residues past where the read stops, is filled in from the germline J gene. The V gene is TRBV13-3, the J gene TRBJ1-2; 10 nucleotides line up with TRBD1. The germline V gene encodes CDR1 NNHDY and CDR2 SYVADS. The CDR3 spans 13 residues. The CDR3 region is CASSDRDRGDYTF. The DNA read from the CDR3 is TGTGCCAGCAGTGATCGGGACAGGGGC.

Concerning this clone itself: The gene symbols are mouse symbols. The CDR3 DNA, read in part, is TGTGCTAGCAGTAGAGGTGGACTGGGAGGA. As protein: CASSRGGLGG. The CDR3 as a whole reads CASSRGGLGGEVFF. The chain is built from TRBV17 and TRBJ1-1; D ambiguous. The read ends 4 residues early relative to the CDR3; the germline J gene fills the gap. CDR3 length equals 14 residues. Germline loops: CDR1 MNHDT, CDR2 YYDKIL. The whole variable domain, remainder taken from reference TRBV17 and TRBJ1-1, is DTTVKQNPRYKLARVGKPVNLICSQTMNHDTMYWYQKKPNQAPKLLLFYYDKILNREADTFEKFQSSRPNNSFCSLYIGSAGLEYSAMYLCASSRGGLGGEVFFGKGTRLTVV.

Details on this clone: Gene names follow the mouse nomenclature. The CDR3 is cut off 4 residues early in the read; its end comes from the germline J gene. The rearrangement joins TRBV16 to TRBJ2-2; the match to TRBD2 covers 10 bases. Trimming removed 5 bases from V and 5 bases from J; junction bases left unmatched: 5. The germline V gene has CDR1 SGHSA and CDR2 FRNQAP. The CDR3 is 15 amino acids. The CDR3 reads CASSTTGGRTGQLYF. Partial CDR3 DNA: TGTGCAAGCAGCACGACTGGGGGGAGGACCGGG.

Worth noting for this clone: Gene names follow the mouse nomenclature. The CDR3 spells CASTGTTEVFF. The sequenced CDR3 bases are TGTGCCAGCACCGGGACAACA. The V and J genes are TRBV13-3 and TRBJ1-1; a weak D match, TRBD1 (6 bases). Read sequence stops 4 residues before the CDR3 end, and the germline J gene provides the missing end. There are 11 residues in the CDR3. Germline assignment: CDR1 NNHDY and CDR2 SYVADS.

This clone was detected a few times. All gene names here are mouse names. The CDR3 sequence is CASYGQGGYEQYF. CDR3 bases read: TGTGCCAGTTACGGACAGGGCGGTTAT. The gene calls are TRBV14 and TRBJ2-7, with 8 positions matching TRBD1. The read stops 4 residues short of the end of the CDR3; the missing end is completed from the germline J gene. This CDR3 has 13 residues. Germline assignment: CDR1 SGHDT and CDR2 FRDEAV.

Remarks on this clone: Gene and germline names: mouse. The read terminates 4 residues before the CDR3 end, so the remaining end is supplied by the germline J gene. J is TRBJ2-7 and V is TRBV17; TRBD1 is a possible D gene (6 bases). Germline CDR1 is MNHDT and CDR2 is YYDKIL. This CDR3 contains 13 residues. V gave up 6 bases and J gave up 1 base, with 10 bases separating them. The sequenced CDR3 bases are TGTGCTAGCAGACCGGGACAATCCTAT. It specifies CASRPGQSY. The complete CDR3 reads CASRPGQSYEQYF.

As for this clone: The genes and germline here are from mouse. The read is 4 residues too short to cover the CDR3 end, so that end is filled in from the germline J gene. The genes are TRBV14 and TRBJ2-1; TRBD1 aligns across 7 bases. With 2 bases clipped from V and 4 bases from J, the junction kept 0 bases outside the gene matches. From germline, CDR1 is SGHDT and CDR2 FRDEAV. The CDR3 sequence is 13 residues long. This CDR3 reads CASSLGQYAEQFF. The part of the CDR3 DNA that was read is TGTGCCAGCAGTTTGGGACAGTATGCT. The full variable domain, completed using reference TRBV14 and TRBJ2-1, is EAGVTQSPRYAVLQEGQAVSFWCDPISGHDTLYWYQQPRDQGPQLLVYFRDEAVIDNSQLPSDRFSAVRPKGTNSTLKIQSAKQGDTATYLCASSLGQYAEQFFGPGTRLTVL.

To note about this clone: All gene names here are mouse names. Coverage ceases 4 residues before the CDR3 finishes, and the germline J gene fills in the end. The J gene is TRBJ2-5, the V gene TRBV3; 9 bases fit TRBD2. The V segment lost 5 bases and the J segment 2 bases; nucleotides outside the gene matches: 8. This CDR3 is 16 amino acids long. Germline assignment: CDR1 SNHLY and CDR2 FYNGKV (reference sequence). The sequenced part of the CDR3 DNA is TGTGCCAGCAGCCTCCGGGACTGGGCCCTCCAAGAC. It is translated as CASSLRDWALQD. The complete CDR3 protein is CASSLRDWALQDTQYF.

In the case of this clone: Gene names are mouse gene names. The CDR3 end lies 4 residues beyond the end of the read and is filled in from the germline J gene. The chain links TRBV19 to TRBJ2-3; TRBD2 matches at 8 bases. The V gene end was trimmed by 6 bases and the J gene end by 0 bases; junction bases not matched to a gene: 6. The CDR3 has 15 residues. The germline CDR1 and CDR2 sequences are FNHDT and SITEND (reference sequence). CDR3 sequence: CASTRTGPSAETLYF. Incomplete CDR3 DNA: TGTGCCAGCACCCGGACTGGGCCTAGTGCAGAA.

About this clone: Mouse germline and gene names are used. The read halts 4 residues ahead of the CDR3 end, with the missing end drawn from the germline J gene. J is TRBJ1-2 and V is TRBV1; a possible D gene is TRBD1 (6 bases). Germline V CDR1 and CDR2: NSQYPW, LRSPGD (reference sequence). The CDR3 length is 16 residues. CDR3 amino acids: CTCSAEWAGEGSDYTF. Incomplete CDR3 DNA: TGCACCTGCAGTGCAGAATGGGCAGGGGAAGGATCC.

This clone has only a few counts. The gene symbols are mouse symbols. From the germline J gene comes the end of the CDR3, since the read stops 4 residues before it. The gene calls are TRBV13-3 and TRBJ1-4; D possibly corresponds to TRBD1 (6 bases). CDR3 length: 16 residues. Germline assignment: CDR1 NNHDY and CDR2 SYVADS. Trimming cost V 4 bases and J 0 bases, with 13 bases left between them. CDR3 DNA (partial): TGTGCCAGCAGTCCCGGACAGAAAATTTCCAACGAA. It is translated as CASSPGQKISNE. The whole CDR3 reads CASSPGQKISNERLFF.

A word on this clone: Genes and germline are mouse. The read ends 4 residues before the CDR3 terminus; that terminus is restored from the germline J gene. The chain combines TRBV1 with TRBJ2-1, with 9 bases that match TRBD1. V shed 6 bases and J 5 bases; nucleotides not matched to a gene: 8. Germline V gene data show CDR1 as NSQYPW and CDR2 as LRSPGD (reference sequence). This CDR3 has 15 residues. The covered CDR3 bases are TGCACCTGCAGGCCTCCGGGACAGGGAGATGCT. Its translation is CTCRPPGQGDA. The complete CDR3 reads CTCRPPGQGDAEQFF.

This clone has ten or more counts. At residue 11, the TCRdb amino acid sequence and the translated nucleotide sequence differ, so the protein here is the DNA translation. Mouse gene names apply. Read coverage stops 3 residues before the CDR3 terminus; the germline J gene supplies the remainder. The chain joins TRBV5 to TRBJ1-6; 9 bases are a match to TRBD1. TRBJ1-6 belongs to the ORF category, with a function that is uncertain. Germline V lookup: CDR1 LGHNA, CDR2 YNLKQL (reference sequence). This CDR3 is built from 14 residues. V dropped 4 bases and J dropped 7; count of bases not matched to a gene: 2. The CDR3 protein is CASSPGTGNSPLYF. Incomplete CDR3 DNA: TGTGCCAGCAGCCCAGGGACAGGGAATTCGCCC.

In its sample, this clone was seen a few times. DNA and listed protein disagree at residue 13, so the protein shown here was translated from the DNA. Gene names and germline refer to mouse. The read comes to an end 3 residues before the CDR3 does, leaving the germline J gene to fill in the end. This rearrangement joins TRBV3 to TRBJ1-6; 10 bases map to TRBD1. TRBJ1-6 is an ORF, and what it does is uncertain. Unmatched junction bases numbered 8, after V lost 5 bases and J lost 7 bases. Germline-derived CDR1 and CDR2 are SNHLY and FYNGKV (reference sequence). The CDR3 has 16 amino acids. The CDR3 bases that were read are TGTGCCAGCAGCCTCCGGGACAGGGGTATGAATTCGCCC. Translated: CASSLRDRGMNSP. From start to end, the CDR3 is CASSLRDRGMNSPLYF.

This clone occurred a few times. The germline and genes are mouse ones. The CDR3 end falls 4 residues outside the read, so it is completed with the germline J gene. The V call is TRBV13-3, the J call TRBJ1-2, with TRBD1 identical over 7 bases. This CDR3 region has 15 residues. CDR1 and CDR2 (germline): NNHDY, SYVADS. J was trimmed by 3 bases and V by 0 bases; bases with no gene match: 5. The sequenced part of the CDR3 DNA is TGTGCCAGCAGTGATGCATCTCAGGGGGACTCC. Translating gives CASSDASQGDS. The full CDR3 reads CASSDASQGDSDYTF.

Details on this clone: These gene names are mouse names. The CDR3 end falls 4 residues outside the read, so it is completed with the germline J gene. The chain employs TRBV13-3 and TRBJ2-7, with TRBD2 matching 9 bases. The ends lost 5 bases at V and 2 bases at J; junction bases unmatched: 5. Germline V CDR1 and CDR2: NNHDY, SYVADS. The CDR3 runs 14 residues. The CDR3 bases that were read are TGTGCCAGCAGGACTGGGGGAACTACCTAT. As protein: CASRTGGTTY. The complete CDR3 reads CASRTGGTTYEQYF.

This clone was found a few times. Gene names and germline refer to mouse. The sequenced fragment ends 4 residues before the CDR3 boundary, so the rest is inferred from the germline J gene. The chain joins TRBV19 to TRBJ1-1; D uncertain. The CDR3 has 15 residues. Germline V gene sequence: CDR1 FNHDT, CDR2 SITEND (reference sequence). V gave up 0 bases and J gave up 0 bases, with 9 bases separating them. The CDR3 spells CASSIAPDANTEVFF. Incomplete CDR3 DNA: TGTGCCAGCAGTATAGCTCCAGATGCAAACACA. Combining the CDR3 with reference TRBV19 and TRBJ1-1 gives the whole variable domain GGIITQTPKFLIGQEGQKLTLKCQQNFNHDTMYWYRQDSGKGLRLIYYSITENDLQKGDLSEGYDASREKKSSFSLTVTSAQKNEMAVFLCASSIAPDANTEVFFGKGTRLTVV.

This clone was detected a few times. The gene names here belong to mouse. The sequence runs out 4 residues before the end of the CDR3; the remainder is reconstructed from the germline J gene. The V and J genes are TRBV19 and TRBJ2-5; TRBD1 matches 9 bases. The V and J ends lost 6 bases and 3 bases, in that order; junction bases with no gene match: 5. The germline V gene has CDR1 FNHDT and CDR2 SITEND (reference sequence). This CDR3 comprises 14 residues. The DNA read from the CDR3 is TGTGCCAGCACCTCCGGGACAGGGCAAGAC. Translated: CASTSGTGQD. In full, the CDR3 reads CASTSGTGQDTQYF.

At least ten counts were recorded for this clone. Genes and germline come from the mouse. The read terminates 4 residues ahead of where the CDR3 ends, so the germline J gene completes it. This chain joins TRBV13-3 and TRBJ2-1, with TRBD1 identical over 9 bases. V shed 1 base, J shed 3 bases, and the junction held 2 bases outside the gene matches. Per germline, CDR1 NNHDY and CDR2 SYVADS. The CDR3 extends over 15 amino acids. The CDR3 loop is CASSDPTGGYAEQFF. Partial CDR3 DNA: TGTGCCAGCAGTGATCCGACAGGGGGCTATGCT.